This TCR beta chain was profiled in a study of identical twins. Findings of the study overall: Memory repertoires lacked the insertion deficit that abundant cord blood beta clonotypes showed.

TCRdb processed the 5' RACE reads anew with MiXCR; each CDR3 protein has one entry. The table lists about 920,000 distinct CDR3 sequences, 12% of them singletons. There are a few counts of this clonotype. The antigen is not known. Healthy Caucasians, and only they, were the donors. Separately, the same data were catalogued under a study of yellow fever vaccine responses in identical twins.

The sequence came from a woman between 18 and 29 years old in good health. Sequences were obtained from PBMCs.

As DNA, the CDR3 is TGCGCCAGCAGCTCGGACACCAATGAAAAACTGTTTTTT. It specifies CASSSDTNEKLFF. The chain is built from TRBV5-1 and TRBJ1-4, with a tentative D call TRBD1 (5 bases). V gave up 3 bases and J gave up 5 bases, with 8 bases separating them. The V gene's germline CDR1 is SGHRS and CDR2 YFSETQ. CDR3 length: 13 amino acids.